This TCR beta chain originates from a study of control samples from healthy donors and cancer patients. Data came from immunoSEQ multiplex PCR; TCRdb stores just in-frame clones and leaves some out. The data show approximately 76,000 clones, about 79% seen once. V shed 3 bases, J shed 2 bases, and the junction held 12 bases outside the gene matches. The CDR3 is 18 amino acids. Germline lookup yields CDR1 MNHEY and CDR2 SVGEGT. Sequenced input: PBMCs. This sequence was found in a man aged 55 to 70 with head and neck cancer. The V and J genes are TRBV6-2 or TRBV6-3 and TRBJ2-3, with 9 bases matching TRBD2. The CDR3 spells CASSYSLVAGVATDTQYF. The CDR3 DNA reads as TGTGCCAGCAGTTATAGCCTAGTAGCGGGAGTTGCCACAGATACGCAGTATTTT.